The 9 T cell receptor beta chains below were found in one sample sequenced in a study of cytomegalovirus exposure and HLA in healthy donors. With 60 Vbeta and 13 Jbeta primers, the PCR was carried out. The data were produced by immunoSEQ multiplex PCR, yet TCRdb's version contains in-frame clones alone and is incomplete. In all, the sample yields 100,000 to 150,000 clones. Material: PBMCs. These receptors all come from a man aged 18 to 30 in good health and CMV-seronegative.

This sequence joins TRBV19 and TRBJ2-2; 9 bases are shared with TRBD1. Germline assignment: CDR1 LNHDA and CDR2 SQIVND (reference sequence). The CDR3 runs to 15 residues. J was trimmed by 2 bases and V by 6 bases; bases with no gene match: 4. This chain's CDR3 is CASRPGQGNTGELFF. CDR3 coding DNA: TGTGCCAGTAGACCGGGACAGGGTAACACCGGGGAGCTGTTTTTT.

This chain joins TRBV11-3 and TRBJ2-7, with TRBD1 matching over 8 bases. With 3 bases clipped from V and 5 bases from J, the junction kept 3 bases outside the gene matches. Germline CDR1 is SGHNT and CDR2 is YENEEA. The CDR3 extends over 13 amino acids. The CDR3 loop reads CASSFSGGDEQYF. CDR3 bases: TGTGCCAGCAGCTTTTCAGGGGGCGACGAGCAGTACTTC. Looking up the rest from reference TRBV11-3 and TRBJ2-7 gives the full variable domain: EAGVVQSPRYKIIEKKQPVAFWCNPISGHNTLYWYLQNLGQGPELLIRYENEEAVDDSQLPKDRFSAERLKGVDSTLKIQPAELGDSAVYLCASSFSGGDEQYFGPGTRLTVT.

The chain is built from TRBV28 and TRBJ2-7, with 12 bases lining up with TRBD1. V lost 5 bases to trimming and J lost 3 bases; unmatched junction nucleotides: 8. The germline gives CDR1 MDHEN, CDR2 SYDVKM. The CDR3 length is 16 residues. The CDR3, as DNA: TGTGCCAGCAGTGGGACCGGGGACAGGGGGCTCTACGAGCAGTACTTC. It translates to CASSGTGDRGLYEQYF.

The gene calls are TRBV11-3 and TRBJ1-2; D remains unclear. Trimming pared 2 bases from V and 4 bases from J, leaving 17 bases between. Germline CDR1 reads SGHNT; CDR2 reads YENEEA. This CDR3 contains 16 residues. CDR3 DNA: TGTGCCAGCAGCTTAAGAGTTTGGGAGAAAATCTATGGCTACACCTTC. Translating it yields CASSLRVWEKIYGYTF.

The V gene is TRBV9, the J gene TRBJ1-2; 7 bases match TRBD1. CDR3 length: 15 amino acids. In germline, CDR1 is SGDLS, CDR2 YYNGEE. The junction had 6 bases not matched to a gene; V was cut back by 0 bases and J by 4 bases. The CDR3 loop reads CASSVDQGGGYGYTF. The CDR3 nucleotides are TGTGCCAGCAGCGTAGATCAGGGGGGCGGCTATGGCTACACCTTC.

The genes are TRBV7-9 and TRBJ2-3, with TRBD1 identical over 9 bases. J lost 2 bases, V lost 3 bases, and 6 bases had no gene match. Germline V lookup: CDR1 SEHNR, CDR2 FQNEAQ (reference sequence). The CDR3 loop spans 16 amino acids. CDR3 DNA sequence: TGTGCCAGCAGCTTGTCGGGACAGGGCTTCACAGATACGCAGTATTTT. It translates to CASSLSGQGFTDTQYF.

V and J are TRBV7-7 and TRBJ2-2; 8 bases align to TRBD1. Unmatched junction bases numbered 5, after V lost 3 bases and J lost 2 bases. The length of the CDR3 is 16 residues. The V gene's germline CDR1 is SSHAT and CDR2 FNYEAQ (reference sequence). Written as DNA, the CDR3 is TGTGCCAGCAGCTTCCGCAGGGGGCTCAACACCGGGGAGCTGTTTTTT. Residues: CASSFRRGLNTGELFF.

CDR3 in DNA: TGCGCCAGCAGCCAAGAGCTGAACGGGAATCAGCCCCAGCATTTT. Amino acids: CASSQELNGNQPQHF. V and J are TRBV4-3 and TRBJ1-5; D remains ambiguous. This CDR3 has 15 amino acids. CDR1 is LGHNA, CDR2 YSLEER, per germline. V was pared by 0 bases and J by 4 bases, with 10 bases between.

The chain couples TRBV15 to TRBJ1-2, with 7 bases aligning to TRBD1. With V trimmed by 0 bases and J by 12 bases, 13 bases remained unmatched. Germline V lookup: CDR1 LNHNV, CDR2 YYDKDF (reference sequence). The CDR3 has 15 residues. CDR3 sequence: CATSRDLLGGARDTF. As DNA, the CDR3 is TGTGCCACCAGCAGAGATTTGTTAGGGGGCGCGAGGGACACCTTC.